The 30 T cell receptor beta chains in this list originate from one sample, sequenced in a study of T cell responses to AZD1222 COVID-19 vaccine. Libraries were prepared by immunoSEQ multiplex PCR; TCRdb keeps only in-frame clonotypes and omits some of them. This table has 150,000 or so clones, about 88% appearing once. The sample was peripheral blood, taken on day 0 of AZD1222 vaccination. The receptors derive from an adult in good health.

This clone has only one observation. The chain employs TRBV6-2 or TRBV6-3 and TRBJ2-2; 8 bases are a match to TRBD2. The V gene end was trimmed by 6 bases and the J gene end by 1 base; junction bases not matched to a gene: 7. Germline V gene lookup returns CDR1 MNHEY and CDR2 SVGEGT. This CDR3 contains 16 residues. CDR3 protein: CASRYGSGGNTGELFF. The CDR3 nucleotides are TGTGCCAGCAGATACGGCAGCGGGGGGAACACCGGGGAGCTGTTTTTT.

This clone was picked up one time. The genes are TRBV15 and TRBJ1-5; D not resolved. The CDR3 is made up of 15 amino acids. V lost 5 bases and J 0 bases, leaving 11 bases between the germline ends. Germline CDR1 is LNHNV and CDR2 is YYDKDF (reference sequence). The CDR3 DNA is TGTGCCACCAGCTTCCGGGTCACTAGCAATCAGCCCCAGCATTTT. Translating gives CATSFRVTSNQPQHF.

The rearrangement links TRBV3-1 (or the pseudogene TRBV3-2) to TRBJ1-2, with D possibly matching TRBD1 (5 bases). CDR1 and CDR2 (germline): LGHDT, YNNKEL (reference sequence). V lost 4 bases and J 4 bases, leaving 22 bases between the germline ends. This CDR3 has 17 residues. The CDR3 nucleotides read TGTGCCAGCAGCCGAGGCGGGGATCCAGGGTCGGGCTATGGCTACACCTTC. Translating gives CASSRGGDPGSGYGYTF.

The V and J genes are TRBV7-3 and TRBJ2-2; a possible D gene is TRBD2 (7 bases). The CDR3 totals 17 residues. CDR1 is SGHTA and CDR2 is FQGTGA in the germline V gene. The ends were cut back, 4 bases at V and 4 bases at J, with 19 bases in the middle. The CDR3 sequence: CASSSVGGGAGTGELFF. In DNA form, the CDR3 reads TGTGCCAGCAGCTCCGTCGGAGGGGGGGCGGGCACCGGGGAGCTGTTTTTT.

This clone was counted once. The rearrangement joins TRBV6-5 to TRBJ2-2; 7 positions agree with TRBD2. The V gene's germline CDR1 is MNHEY and CDR2 SVGAGI. V trimming: 6 bases; J trimming: 4 bases; junction bases outside the gene matches: 2. This CDR3 is built from 13 residues. CDR3 sequence (DNA): TGTGCCAGCAGGCCTAGCGGCACCGGGGAGCTGTTTTTT. Translation gives CASRPSGTGELFF.

The DNA for the CDR3 is TGTGCCAGCAGCTTAGAACGACAGAGCTCCTATAATTCACCCCTCCACTTT. Protein product: CASSLERQSSYNSPLHF. The chain joins TRBV11-2 to TRBJ1-6, with D possibly being TRBD1 (5 bases). Trimming shortened V by 0 bases and J by 0 bases, and 9 bases separated the two germline ends. The CDR3 is 17 amino acids. CDR1 is SGHAT and CDR2 is FQNNGV in the germline V gene.

The DNA of the CDR3 is TGTGCCTGGAGTGGCAGGGTGAACACTGAAGCTTTCTTT. Protein sequence: CAWSGRVNTEAFF. The genes are TRBV30 and TRBJ1-1; D possibly corresponds to TRBD1 (5 bases). The germline V gene has CDR1 GTSNPN and CDR2 SVGIG (reference sequence). V was cut by 1 base and J by 0 bases, with 6 bases left in between. The length of the CDR3 is 13 residues.

J is TRBJ1-5 and V is TRBV19, with a tentative D call TRBD1 (5 bases). The V and J ends lost 1 base and 9 bases respectively, with 7 bases between them. Germline V lookup: CDR1 LNHDA, CDR2 SQIVND (reference sequence). This CDR3 has 12 residues. The CDR3 is CASSIGQLPQHF. For the CDR3, the DNA is TGTGCCAGTAGTATAGGACAGCTGCCCCAGCATTTT.

The rearrangement joins TRBV6-5 to TRBJ1-6, with D possibly matching TRBD1 (6 bases). CDR1 is MNHEY and CDR2 is SVGAGI in the germline V gene. This CDR3 spans 14 amino acids. Trimming cost V 6 bases and J 9 bases, with 15 bases left between them. CDR3 nucleotides: TGTGCCAGCAGAAGAGAGTCGGACAGTTCACCCCTCCACTTT. This encodes CASRRESDSSPLHF.

The chain recombines TRBV18 with TRBJ1-2, with TRBD1 identical over 7 bases. There are 15 residues in the CDR3. Germline values: CDR1 KGHSH, CDR2 LQKENI. J was trimmed by 0 bases and V by 5 bases; bases with no gene match: 6. DNA for the CDR3: TGTGCCAGCTCATCCGACAGGGTCCCTAACTATGGCTACACCTTC. Translating gives CASSSDRVPNYGYTF.

The rearrangement joins TRBV5-4 to TRBJ2-1, with D maybe TRBD1 (6 bases). The CDR3 has 17 residues. Per germline, CDR1 SGHNT and CDR2 YYREEE (reference sequence). The germline V and J ends were trimmed by 4 bases and 0 bases, with 17 bases remaining between them. CDR3 DNA: TGTGCCAGCAGCCCTACCCCGGGACATAGCTCCTACAATGAGCAGTTCTTC. Amino acid sequence: CASSPTPGHSSYNEQFF.

V is TRBV6-2 or TRBV6-3 and J is TRBJ1-1; tentative D call: TRBD1 (6 bases). The V gene lost 0 bases and the J gene lost 7 bases, with 12 bases spanning the gap. CDR1 is MNHEY, CDR2 SVGEGT, per germline. The CDR3 is made up of 14 amino acids. CDR3 sequence: CASSYSRTADEAFF. Here the CDR3 DNA reads TGTGCCAGCAGTTACTCGAGGACAGCCGATGAAGCTTTCTTT.

The CDR3 coding sequence is TGTGCCAGCAGCTATCGGACAGGGGATGAAAACACCATATATTTT. This gives the protein CASSYRTGDENTIYF. The V and J genes are TRBV5-5 and TRBJ1-3; 9 positions match TRBD1. Trimming took 3 bases from V and 6 from J; bases not matched to a gene: 7. The CDR3 covers 15 residues. Germline assignment: CDR1 SGHKS and CDR2 YYEKEE (reference sequence).

This clone was picked up a small number of times. The chain is built from TRBV18 and TRBJ1-1, with a tentative D call TRBD1 (6 bases). CDR3 size: 14 residues. Trimming stripped 1 base from V and 8 bases from J, with 14 bases between. Germline V gene sequence: CDR1 KGHSH, CDR2 LQKENI. The CDR3 DNA reads TGTGCCAGCTCACCACAGGGGGGTGACGGGGAAGCTTTCTTT. It encodes CASSPQGGDGEAFF. Full variable domain (outside the CDR3, taken from reference TRBV18 and TRBJ1-1): NAGVMQNPRHLVRRRGQEARLRCSPMKGHSHVYWYRQLPEEGLKFMVYLQKENIIDESGMPKERFSAEFPKEGPSILRIQQVVRGDSAAYFCASSPQGGDGEAFFGQGTRLTVV.

This rearrangement joins TRBV6-5 to TRBJ1-1, with D possibly TRBD1 on 5 matching bases. The germline V gene encodes CDR1 MNHEY and CDR2 SVGAGI. Trimming left V 8 bases short and J 0 bases short, with 13 bases between. This CDR3 region has 14 residues. The CDR3 bases are TGTGCCAGCCGAGGGGACTTCATGAACACTGAAGCTTTCTTT. The encoded protein is CASRGDFMNTEAFF.

The chain carries TRBV10-2 and TRBJ1-1; tentative D call: TRBD1 (6 bases). The germline V gene encodes CDR1 WSHSY and CDR2 SAAADI. V dropped 7 bases and J dropped 0 bases, with 12 bases sitting between them. The CDR3 extends over 14 amino acids. The CDR3 sequence is CASTKQGMNTEAFF. The CDR3 coding sequence is TGCGCCAGCACCAAGCAGGGGATGAACACTGAAGCTTTCTTT.

The rearrangement joins TRBV9 to TRBJ1-4; a weak D match, TRBD1 (6 bases). Germline V lookup: CDR1 SGDLS, CDR2 YYNGEE. V lost 3 bases and J 7 bases, leaving 13 bases between the germline ends. This CDR3 has 14 amino acids. The CDR3, as DNA: TGTGCCAGCAGCGCGGGGACAATTCGTGAAAAACTGTTTTTT. Protein product: CASSAGTIREKLFF. The full variable domain, in which reference TRBV9 and TRBJ1-4 provide the parts outside the CDR3, is DSGVTQTPKHLITATGQRVTLRCSPRSGDLSVYWYQQSLDQGLQFLIQYYNGEERAKGNILERFSAQQFPDLHSELNLSSLELGDSALYFCASSAGTIREKLFFGSGTQLSVL.

The gene calls are TRBV10-3 and TRBJ1-5; D gene uncertain. This CDR3 has 16 residues. Trimming took off 5 bases at V and 5 bases at J, with 19 bases between the two ends. From germline, CDR1 is ENHRY and CDR2 SYGVKD. CDR3 sequence: CAISQSAEGLDQPQHF. CDR3 coding DNA: TGTGCCATCAGTCAGAGCGCGGAGGGCCTGGATCAGCCCCAGCATTTT.

This clone was observed a single time. The J gene is TRBJ1-2, the V gene TRBV3-1 (or the pseudogene TRBV3-2); D gene unclear. CDR1 and CDR2 (germline): LGHDT, YNNKEL (reference sequence). CDR3 size: 14 residues. V was clipped by 0 bases and J by 3 bases, with 8 bases between them. In DNA, the CDR3 is TGTGCCAGCAGCCAAGATCCACGGTACTATGGCTACACCTTC. Protein sequence: CASSQDPRYYGYTF.

About this clone: The junction departs from germline at one end; a sequencing error may be responsible. The chain recombines TRBV7-9 with TRBJ2-1; possibly TRBD2 for D (5 bases). From germline, CDR1 is SEHNR and CDR2 FQNEAQ (reference sequence). The CDR3 loop spans 14 amino acids. Here the CDR3 reads CATSQASTYNEQFF. The CDR3 nucleotides are TGTGCCACCAGCCAGGCTAGCACCTACAATGAGCAGTTCTTC.

V is TRBV5-8 and J is TRBJ2-7; tentative D call: TRBD2 (6 bases). The V and J ends lost 4 bases and 6 bases respectively, with 11 bases between them. The CDR3 loop spans 12 amino acids. Germline V CDR1 and CDR2: SGHTS, YDEGEE. The CDR3 DNA reads TGTGCCAGCAGCCGGGAGTTTAGCGAGCAGTACTTC. As protein: CASSREFSEQYF.

This chain joins TRBV19 and TRBJ1-3; 7 nucleotides line up with TRBD1. Trimming cost V 6 bases and J 0 bases; bases outside gene matches: 14. The CDR3 has 18 residues. The germline V gene encodes CDR1 LNHDA and CDR2 SQIVND (reference sequence). CDR3 in DNA: TGTGCCAGTAGCCTAATGCCGGGACAGACTCCCTCTGGAAACACCATATATTTT. Translated: CASSLMPGQTPSGNTIYF.

The rearrangement joins TRBV19 to TRBJ2-1; 7 nucleotides line up with TRBD2. This CDR3 is 16 amino acids long. Germline assignment: CDR1 LNHDA and CDR2 SQIVND (reference sequence). Trimming removed 3 bases from V and 0 bases from J; junction bases left unmatched: 5. CDR3 sequence reads: CASSMGRGGSYNEQFF. The CDR3 DNA sequence: TGTGCCAGTAGTATGGGGAGGGGAGGCTCCTACAATGAGCAGTTCTTC.

This clone was seen just once. The gene calls are TRBV18 and TRBJ1-6, with D possibly being TRBD1 (5 bases). V lost 3 bases and J lost 9, with 9 bases in between. Germline assignment: CDR1 KGHSH and CDR2 LQKENI. CDR3 size: 13 residues. The CDR3 loop is CASSPDSSSPLHF. DNA of the CDR3: TGTGCCAGCTCACCCGACAGTAGTTCACCCCTCCACTTT.

CDR3 loop: CAWRWGDTEAFF. In DNA, the CDR3 is TGTGCCTGGAGGTGGGGGGACACTGAAGCTTTCTTT. The chain links TRBV30 to TRBJ1-1; possible D gene TRBD1, 5 bases. This CDR3 comprises 12 residues. The V gene lost 3 bases and the J gene lost 3 bases, with 8 bases spanning the gap. Germline values: CDR1 GTSNPN, CDR2 SVGIG (reference sequence).

This chain connects TRBV11-2 to TRBJ1-1; no clear D. V dropped 2 bases and J dropped 5 bases, with 12 bases sitting between them. This CDR3 contains 14 residues. Per the germline V gene, CDR1 is SGHAT and CDR2 is FQNNGV. CDR3 DNA: TGTGCCAGCAGCTTAACCGGAATTGGGACTGAAGCTTTCTTT. This encodes CASSLTGIGTEAFF.

The chain links TRBV28 to TRBJ2-1; D is possibly TRBD1 (6 bases). V gave up 2 bases and J gave up 7 bases, with 12 bases separating them. This CDR3 region has 14 residues. Germline V lookup: CDR1 MDHEN, CDR2 SYDVKM. CDR3 in DNA: TGTGCCAGCAGTTTACCACAGGGTCGGAATGAGCAGTTCTTC. Protein sequence: CASSLPQGRNEQFF.

The CDR3 sequence: CASSYLDTQYF. The CDR3 nucleotides read TGTGCCAGCAGTTACCTGGATACGCAGTATTTT. V usage is TRBV6-2 or TRBV6-3 and J usage is TRBJ2-3; D not certain. This CDR3 is 11 amino acids long. The V gene's germline CDR1 is MNHEY and CDR2 SVGEGT. V was trimmed by 2 bases and J by 6 bases, leaving 3 bases between them.

The chain combines TRBV9 with TRBJ2-1; 10 bases are shared with TRBD2. Unmatched junction bases numbered 1, after V lost 3 bases and J lost 4 bases. The CDR3 runs to 14 residues. CDR1 SGDLS and CDR2 YYNGEE come from the germline V gene. The CDR3 DNA reads as TGTGCCAGCAGCGGACTAGCGGGTTACAATGAGCAGTTCTTC. Translated, it gives CASSGLAGYNEQFF.

This sequence joins TRBV3-1 (or the pseudogene TRBV3-2) and TRBJ1-4, with D perhaps matching TRBD1 (6 bases). V lost 1 base to trimming and J lost 3 bases, with 9 bases between them. Germline-derived CDR1 and CDR2 are LGHDT and YNNKEL (reference sequence). CDR3 length equals 15 residues. The CDR3 DNA is TGTGCCAGCAGCCAAGCACAGGGTCCTAATGAAAAACTGTTTTTT. This gives the protein CASSQAQGPNEKLFF.